This T cell receptor beta chain appears in the sequencing data of a study of response to subunit inactivated influenza vaccine. J lost 5 bases, V lost 4 bases, and 11 bases had no gene match. From germline, CDR1 is LGHNA and CDR2 YSLEER. The CDR3 has 17 amino acids. This clonotype was observed at least ten times. TCRdb recomputed calls from the RT-PCR reads with MiXCR, one row per CDR3 protein. The sample holds just under 550,000 distinct CDR3 sequences, around a quarter seen once. These data were likewise used in another study, on T cells expressing NK-cell markers. That paper notes: cDNA encoding TCR beta was synthesized via 5'RACE template switching incorporating UMIs. Each TCR beta repertoire originated in sorted T cells that were CD3+CD56+NKG2C+, CD3+CD56+NKG2C- or CD3+CD56-NKG2C+. Among CD8+ T cells from six donors, dominant NKG2C+ clonotypes accounted for roughly 1.0-8%.

This TCR was sampled from a man between 50 and 59 years old who received an inactivated influenza vaccine. V gene TRBV4-3 combines with J gene TRBJ2-5; 12 bases line up with TRBD2. The specimen was CD4+ T cells sorted from PBMCs, collected approximately 12 days after vaccination. CDR3 residues: CASSRTLAGGPSETQYF. The DNA for the CDR3 is TGCGCCAGCAGCCGCACCCTAGCGGGAGGGCCCTCCGAGACCCAGTACTTC.